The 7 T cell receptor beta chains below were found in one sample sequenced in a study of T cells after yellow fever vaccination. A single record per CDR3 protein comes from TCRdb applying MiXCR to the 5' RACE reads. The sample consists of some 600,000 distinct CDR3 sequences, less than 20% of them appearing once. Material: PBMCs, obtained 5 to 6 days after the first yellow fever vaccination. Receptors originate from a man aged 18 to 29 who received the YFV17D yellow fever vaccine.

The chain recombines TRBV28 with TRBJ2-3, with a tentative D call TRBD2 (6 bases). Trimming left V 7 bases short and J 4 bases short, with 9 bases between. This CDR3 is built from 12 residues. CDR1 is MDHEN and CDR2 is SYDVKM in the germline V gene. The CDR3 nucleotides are TGTGCCAGCATGACTAGTTCAGATACGCAGTATTTT. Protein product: CASMTSSDTQYF.

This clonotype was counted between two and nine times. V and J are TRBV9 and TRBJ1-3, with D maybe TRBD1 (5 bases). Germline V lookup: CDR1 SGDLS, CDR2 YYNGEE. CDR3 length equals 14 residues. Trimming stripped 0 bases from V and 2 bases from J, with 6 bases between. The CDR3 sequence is CASSVAGPGNTIYF. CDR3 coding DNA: TGTGCCAGCAGCGTAGCGGGGCCTGGAAACACCATATATTTT.

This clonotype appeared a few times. The CDR3 DNA reads TGTGCCAGCATCCGGGGCCTTGGGGCCAACGTCCTGACTTTC. Protein sequence: CASIRGLGANVLTF. The V gene is TRBV11-2, the J gene TRBJ2-6, with D perhaps matching TRBD1 or TRBD2 (5 bases each). The germline gives CDR1 SGHAT, CDR2 FQNNGV. The V and J ends lost 7 bases and 3 bases respectively, with 10 bases between them. This CDR3 has 14 amino acids. The whole variable domain, remainder taken from reference TRBV11-2 and TRBJ2-6, is EAGVAQSPRYKIIEKRQSVAFWCNPISGHATLYWYQQILGQGPKLLIQFQNNGVVDDSQLPKDRFSAERLKGVDSTLKIQPAKLEDSAVYLCASIRGLGANVLTFGAGSRLTVL.

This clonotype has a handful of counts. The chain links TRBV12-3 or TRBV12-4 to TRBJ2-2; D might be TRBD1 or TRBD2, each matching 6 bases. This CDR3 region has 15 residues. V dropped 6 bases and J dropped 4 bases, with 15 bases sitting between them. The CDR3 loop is CASSQRGVRTGELFF. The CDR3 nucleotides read TGTGCCAGCAGCCAAAGGGGGGTTCGCACCGGGGAGCTGTTTTTT.

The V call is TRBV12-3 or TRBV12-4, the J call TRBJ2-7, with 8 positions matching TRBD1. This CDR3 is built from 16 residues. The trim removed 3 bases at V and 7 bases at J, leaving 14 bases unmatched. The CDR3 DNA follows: TGTGCCAGCAGTTTGCTTTTCGGTCAGGGGGCTGGAGAGCAGTACTTC. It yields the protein CASSLLFGQGAGEQYF.

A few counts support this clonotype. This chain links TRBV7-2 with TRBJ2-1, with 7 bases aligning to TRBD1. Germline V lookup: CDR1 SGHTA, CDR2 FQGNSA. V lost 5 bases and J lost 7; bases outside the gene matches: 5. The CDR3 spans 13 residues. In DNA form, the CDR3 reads TGTGCCAGCAGCATACAGGGGTTGAATGAGCAGTTCTTC. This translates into CASSIQGLNEQFF.

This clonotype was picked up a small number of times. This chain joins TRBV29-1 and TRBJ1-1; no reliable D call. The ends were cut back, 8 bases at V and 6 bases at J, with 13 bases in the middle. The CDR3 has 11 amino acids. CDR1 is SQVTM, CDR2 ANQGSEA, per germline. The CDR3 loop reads CSQRSGAEAFF. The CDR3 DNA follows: TGCAGCCAACGTTCCGGGGCTGAAGCTTTCTTT.